This TCR beta chain stems from a study of T-cell memory formation after mild COVID-19. Each CDR3 protein gets one entry after TCRdb re-called the 5' RACE reads with MiXCR. The sample has 250,000 to 300,000 distinct CDR3 sequences, 15% to 20% seen once. The CDR3 has 11 residues. Germline V lookup: CDR1 DFQATT, CDR2 SNEGSKA (reference sequence). J lost 9 bases, V lost 8 bases, and 3 bases had no gene match. This clonotype was seen more than once but under ten times. This chain joins TRBV20-1 and TRBJ1-6, with 8 bases identical to TRBD1. Sequencing input: PBMCs or a T cell subset sorted from them (not recorded which). The receptor was isolated from a man younger than 35 who had mild COVID-19 (a few samples of this study predate the infection). Cell type and time point are not known. The CDR3 nucleotides read TGCAGTAGCACAGGGGGTTCACCCCTCCACTTT. Protein sequence: CSSTGGSPLHF.